The next 30 T cell receptor beta chains were all read from a single sample in a study of breast tumors, draining lymph nodes, adjacent tissues. TCRdb reanalysed the multiplex PCR reads using MiXCR and keeps one entry per CDR3 protein. The data hold 250,000 or so distinct CDR3 sequences, with 30% to 35% observed a single time. The lymph nodes were axillary draining lymph nodes from breast cancer patients. The specimen sequenced was axillary lymph node tissue. The source is a female donor with breast cancer. Some clones in this sample may be carry-over from other donors' samples.

A remark on this clonotype: A read error may explain this, as a much larger clone is one base away. The missing conserved phenylalanine or tryptophan at the end of this CDR3 makes a read error likely. The V call is TRBV12-3 or TRBV12-4, the J call TRBJ2-1, with D perhaps matching TRBD2 (6 bases). Deletions cut 5 bases from V and 6 bases from J, with 17 bases between. This CDR3 region has 15 residues. CDR3 nucleotide sequence: TGTGCCAGCAGTCCCCCAGAGAGTAGCGGCAATGAGCAGTTCCTC. Translated: CASSPPESSGNEQFL.

The chain employs TRBV11-3 and TRBJ2-2, with 13 bases identical to TRBD2. The germline V gene has CDR1 SGHNT and CDR2 YENEEA. Unmatched junction bases numbered 21, after V lost 7 bases and J lost 4 bases. There are 21 residues in the CDR3. CDR3: CASTPLQGATSGRPGTGELFF. CDR3 coding DNA: TGTGCCAGCACCCCCTTACAGGGGGCGACTAGCGGGAGGCCGGGCACCGGGGAGCTGTTTTTT.

For this clonotype: A clone one base away is much larger, so this may be a read error. V usage is TRBV6-5 and J usage is TRBJ1-3; the match to TRBD1 covers 8 bases. Germline V lookup: CDR1 MNHEY, CDR2 SVGAGI. Losses at the gene ends were 6 bases for V and 8 bases for J; bases not matched to a gene: 9. The CDR3 sequence is 14 residues long. The CDR3 reads CASSRTGIGDTIYF. The DNA for the CDR3 is TGTGCCAGCAGCCGGACAGGGATCGGAGACACCATATATTTT.

This clonotype was counted ten times or more. The rearrangement uses TRBV7-2 and TRBJ2-5; D remains unclear. CDR3 size: 13 residues. Germline CDR1 is SGHTA and CDR2 is FQGNSA. The V gene lost 1 base and the J gene lost 0 bases, with 3 bases spanning the gap. The CDR3 reads CASSLGNQETQYF. CDR3 bases: TGTGCCAGCAGCTTAGGGAACCAAGAGACCCAGTACTTC.

The sample holds many counts of this clonotype. The rearrangement links TRBV11-2 to TRBJ2-1; TRBD2 agrees at 8 bases. Per germline, CDR1 SGHAT and CDR2 FQNNGV. The junction had 3 bases not matched to a gene; V was cut back by 1 base and J by 10 bases. The CDR3 spans 13 residues. CDR3 sequence reads: CASSLAREGEQFF. CDR3 coding DNA: TGTGCCAGCAGCTTAGCCCGGGAGGGGGAGCAGTTCTTC.

This clonotype was observed many times. The V and J genes are TRBV29-1 and TRBJ2-7; D might be TRBD1 (5 bases). The germline V gene has CDR1 SQVTM and CDR2 ANQGSEA. This CDR3 has 12 residues. Trimming stripped 4 bases from V and 1 base from J, with 8 bases between. The DNA of the CDR3 is TGCAGCGTTGTGCAGGGATCCTACGAGCAGTACTTC. Translating gives CSVVQGSYEQYF.

In its sample, this clonotype was seen many times. The chain combines TRBV5-6 with TRBJ1-6; the match to TRBD1 covers 10 bases. V gave up 4 bases and J gave up 8 bases; unmatched junction bases: 3. This CDR3 is 14 amino acids long. Germline V lookup: CDR1 SGHDT, CDR2 YYEEEE. The CDR3 DNA is TGTGCCAGCAGCACGACAGGGGGCTATTCACCCCTCCACTTT. Its translation: CASSTTGGYSPLHF.

This clonotype was counted ten times or more. The V gene is TRBV11-2, the J gene TRBJ2-7, with D perhaps matching TRBD1 (7 bases). With 5 bases removed from V and 7 bases from J, the gap between germline ends came to 15 bases. The CDR3 has 13 amino acids. Germline CDR1 and CDR2: SGHAT and FQNNGV. The CDR3 region has the DNA TGTGCCAGCAGCAACCACAGGGGAGGAGAGCAGTACTTC. Translated: CASSNHRGGEQYF.

This clonotype was seen only a few times. The chain links TRBV6-5 to TRBJ2-1, with TRBD2 matching over 14 bases. The CDR3 consists of 15 residues. The V gene end was trimmed by 5 bases and the J gene end by 9 bases; junction bases not matched to a gene: 6. The V gene's germline CDR1 is MNHEY and CDR2 SVGAGI. The CDR3, as DNA: TGTGCCAGCAGTGGGACTAGCGGGAGAAGTTCTGAGCAGTTCTTC. The encoded protein is CASSGTSGRSSEQFF.

This clonotype turned up a few times. The gene calls are TRBV27 and TRBJ2-2; D not resolved. Germline lookup yields CDR1 MNHEY and CDR2 SMNVEV (reference sequence). The CDR3 is made up of 16 amino acids. Trimming pared 3 bases from V and 1 base from J, leaving 12 bases between. This CDR3 is CASSFIFARNTGELFF. CDR3 coding DNA: TGTGCCAGCAGTTTTATTTTCGCCAGGAACACCGGGGAGCTGTTTTTT.

This sequence joins TRBV29-1 and TRBJ1-4; 7 positions match TRBD1. This CDR3 is built from 12 residues. V was clipped by 4 bases and J by 4 bases; unmatched bases: 0. The germline gives CDR1 SQVTM, CDR2 ANQGSEA. The DNA of the CDR3 is TGCAGCGTTGGACAGGGTAATGAAAAACTGTTTTTT. Translated, it gives CSVGQGNEKLFF.

As to this clonotype: One base away lies a much larger clone, so this may be a sequencing read error. The chain joins TRBV5-5 to TRBJ2-4; no definite D call. Germline CDR1 is SGHKS and CDR2 is YYEKEE (reference sequence). Trimming removed 0 bases at V and 6 bases at J, with 16 bases between. The CDR3 is made up of 16 amino acids. This chain's CDR3 is CASSLAALAGRNIQYF. CDR3 sequence (DNA): TGTGCCAGCAGCTTGGCCGCCCTGGCCGGAAGAAACATTCAGTACTTC.

The chain links TRBV29-1 to TRBJ2-5; either TRBD1 or TRBD2 may fit D (6 bases each). Trimming pared 1 base from V and 0 bases from J, leaving 12 bases between. The CDR3 is 15 amino acids. CDR1 is SQVTM and CDR2 is ANQGSEA in the germline V gene. DNA for the CDR3: TGCAGCGTTGAAGTCGGGGGCCGTGACCAAGAGACCCAGTACTTC. It yields the protein CSVEVGGRDQETQYF.

In this sample, this clonotype turned up many times. This chain uses TRBV5-1 with TRBJ2-1; 9 nucleotides line up with TRBD2. The junction had 11 bases not matched to a gene; V was cut back by 4 bases and J by 0 bases. Germline lookup yields CDR1 SGHRS and CDR2 YFSETQ. The CDR3 extends over 18 amino acids. The CDR3 DNA reads TGCGCCAGCAGCCGGCGGGGGGGAAGCAGCAGCTCCTACAATGAGCAGTTCTTC. Its protein is CASSRRGGSSSSYNEQFF.

This clonotype was observed at least ten times. This chain uses TRBV20-1 with TRBJ2-3; D is ambiguous. The CDR3 length is 10 residues. V dropped 7 bases and J dropped 6 bases, with 8 bases sitting between them. Germline-derived CDR1 and CDR2 are DFQATT and SNEGSKA (reference sequence). The CDR3 DNA reads as TGCAGTGTCGGGCGGGATACGCAGTATTTT. This gives the protein CSVGRDTQYF.

This clonotype was seen repeatedly, ten times or more. The chain joins TRBV20-1 to TRBJ2-1; TRBD2 aligns across 8 bases. This CDR3 has 15 residues. Per germline, CDR1 DFQATT and CDR2 SNEGSKA (reference sequence). Trimming at V came to 0 bases and at J to 8 bases, leaving 9 bases not matched to a gene. The CDR3 bases are TGCAGTGCTAGAGATCGGGAGGGAGGGCCCTATGAGCAGTTCTTC. It translates to CSARDREGGPYEQFF.

This clonotype was seen many times. The chain recombines TRBV5-6 with TRBJ1-5, with a possible D match to TRBD1 (6 bases). Germline-derived CDR1 and CDR2 are SGHDT and YYEEEE. This CDR3 contains 14 residues. V lost 4 bases, J lost 3 bases, and 11 bases lay in between. The CDR3, as DNA: TGTGCCAGCAGCGAGGGGGGCTTCAATCAGCCCCAGCATTTT. Protein product: CASSEGGFNQPQHF.

This clonotype has a count of ten or more. The CDR3 sequence is CASRWTGSYEQYF. The CDR3 DNA reads as TGCGCCAGCAGGTGGACGGGCTCCTACGAGCAGTACTTC. This chain joins TRBV5-1 and TRBJ2-7, with D uncertain. V lost 5 bases, J lost 0 bases, and 9 bases lay in between. Germline CDR1 and CDR2: SGHRS and YFSETQ. CDR3 length: 13 residues.

This clonotype has ten or more counts. The CDR3 DNA reads as TGTGCCAGAGACACTTCTGGGGCCAACGTCCTGACTTTC. This sequence encodes CARDTSGANVLTF. The rearrangement joins TRBV12-3 or TRBV12-4 to TRBJ2-6; D is undetermined. Trimming pared 9 bases from V and 1 base from J, leaving 7 bases between. There are 13 residues in the CDR3.

This clonotype was counted at least ten times. This chain links TRBV7-3 with TRBJ2-2; 9 bases agree with TRBD1. This CDR3 region has 15 residues. The trim removed 5 bases at V and 4 bases at J, leaving 5 bases unmatched. Germline CDR1 and CDR2: SGHTA and FQGTGA. CDR3 coding DNA: TGTGCCAGCAGCCCTGGGACAGGGCGCACCGGGGAGCTGTTTTTT. This translates into CASSPGTGRTGELFF.

This clonotype was seen a few times. This may be a read error: a much more frequent sequence differs by one nucleotide. The chain carries TRBV5-4 and TRBJ1-4; possibly TRBD1 for D (6 bases). The CDR3 contains 15 residues. Germline assignment: CDR1 SGHNT and CDR2 YYREEE (reference sequence). In DNA form, the CDR3 reads TGTGCCAGCAGCATCACCGGGACAAGAAATGAAGAACTGTTTTTT. It translates to CASSITGTRNEELFF.

This clonotype appeared many times. The rearrangement links TRBV20-1 to TRBJ2-3, with TRBD2 matching 10 bases. CDR3 size: 20 residues. The germline CDR1 and CDR2 sequences are DFQATT and SNEGSKA (reference sequence). Germline trimming cut 3 bases from V and 2 bases from J; bases unmatched to any gene: 20. Here the CDR3 reads CSASQPKSLTLAGITDTQYF. DNA of the CDR3: TGCAGTGCTAGCCAGCCCAAGAGCCTTACACTAGCGGGGATCACAGATACGCAGTATTTT.

The genes are TRBV28 and TRBJ1-2; no reliable D call. Germline CDR1 reads MDHEN; CDR2 reads SYDVKM. The CDR3 contains 17 residues. Trimming pared 2 bases from V and 0 bases from J, leaving 16 bases between. The CDR3 DNA reads as TGTGCCAGCAGTTTAGAAGTAGCAGGTGAACCTAACTATGGCTACACCTTC. It yields the protein CASSLEVAGEPNYGYTF.

In the case of this clonotype: At one end, the junction sequence differs from germline, possibly due to a read error. This chain connects TRBV7-7 to TRBJ2-7, with TRBD2 identical over 11 bases. Germline CDR1 SSHAT, CDR2 FNYEAQ (reference sequence). This CDR3 has 15 residues. CDR3 sequence: CASSPLAGAEDEQHF. CDR3 sequence (DNA): TGTGCTAGCAGCCCACTAGCGGGAGCGGAGGACGAGCAGCACTTC.

This clonotype was picked up many times. The chain joins TRBV7-8 to TRBJ1-6; D is unresolved. The CDR3 sequence is 12 residues long. Germline V gene sequence: CDR1 SGHVS, CDR2 FQNEAQ. V shed 5 bases and J shed 15 bases, with 14 bases lying between them. CDR3 sequence reads: CASSTHEFRLHF. In nucleotides, the CDR3 is TGTGCCAGCAGCACCCACGAGTTTCGCCTCCACTTT.

This clonotype appeared a few times. This may stem from a read error, because a much larger clone lies one nucleotide away. This CDR3 is CAGGLVQGPNYGYTF. Written as DNA, the CDR3 is TGTGCTGGTGGTTTGGTACAGGGGCCAAACTATGGCTACACCTTC. The chain links TRBV12-5 to TRBJ1-2; 7 bases map to TRBD1. This CDR3 spans 15 amino acids. Germline V gene data show CDR1 as LGHNT and CDR2 as FRNRAP.

This clonotype was recorded many times. The rearrangement joins TRBV4-1 to TRBJ1-3, with D hard to call. Germline CDR1 and CDR2: MGHRA and YSYEKL. The CDR3 is 14 residues long. Trimming stripped 0 bases from V and 8 bases from J, with 11 bases between. Here the CDR3 reads CASSQDPGRDTIYF. CDR3 DNA sequence: TGCGCCAGCAGCCAAGACCCCGGGCGGGACACCATATATTTT.

The sample holds many counts of this clonotype. The chain joins TRBV15 to TRBJ2-2; D gene unclear. The CDR3 runs 15 residues. CDR1 and CDR2 from the germline V gene are LNHNV and YYDKDF (reference sequence). The germline V and J ends were trimmed by 2 bases and 1 base, with 8 bases remaining between them. The CDR3 loop reads CATSRKSRNTGELFF. DNA of the CDR3: TGTGCCACCAGCAGAAAATCCAGGAACACCGGGGAGCTGTTTTTT.

This clonotype occurred many times. This chain links TRBV5-8 with TRBJ2-2; D unclear. V was cut by 0 bases and J by 2 bases, with 8 bases left in between. CDR3 size: 15 residues. CDR1 and CDR2 (germline): SGHTS, YDEGEE. Written as DNA, the CDR3 is TGTGCCAGCAGCTTGGAAGTGGGAAACACCGGGGAGCTGTTTTTT. This encodes CASSLEVGNTGELFF.

This chain links TRBV2 with TRBJ2-7; D is possibly TRBD2 (7 bases). Germline lookup yields CDR1 SNHLY and CDR2 FYNNEI. This CDR3 region has 15 residues. Deletions cut 4 bases from V and 9 bases from J, with 22 bases between. The CDR3 sequence is CASSATGTGGNGQYF. The CDR3 coding sequence is TGTGCCAGCAGTGCCACCGGGACGGGGGGCAACGGGCAGTACTTC.